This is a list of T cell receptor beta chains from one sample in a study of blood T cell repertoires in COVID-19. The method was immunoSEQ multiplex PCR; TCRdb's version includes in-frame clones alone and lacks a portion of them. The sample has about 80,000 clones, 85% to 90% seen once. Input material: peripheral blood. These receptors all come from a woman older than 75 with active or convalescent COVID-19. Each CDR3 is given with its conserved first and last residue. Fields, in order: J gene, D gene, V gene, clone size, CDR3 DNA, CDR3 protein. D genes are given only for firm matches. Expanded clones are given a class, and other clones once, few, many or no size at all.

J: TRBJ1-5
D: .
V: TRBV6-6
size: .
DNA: TGTGCCAGCAGTCCCCTTTTTGGGGGGGGAGAGGTATTTGGGGGTCAGCCCCAGCATTTT
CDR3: CASSPLFGGGEVFGGQPQHF

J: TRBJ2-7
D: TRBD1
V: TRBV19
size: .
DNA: TGTGCCAGTTCTGGGACAGTGAGAGGCTACGAGCAGTACTTC
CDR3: CASSGTVRGYEQYF

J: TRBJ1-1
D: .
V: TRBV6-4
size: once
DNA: TGTGCCAGCAGTGACAATTCCCGGGGTGAAGCTTTCTTT
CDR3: CASSDNSRGEAFF

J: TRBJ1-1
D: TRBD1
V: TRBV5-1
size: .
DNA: TGCGCCAGCAGCTTAGATACAGGGGGCACTGAAGCTTTCTTT
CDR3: CASSLDTGGTEAFF

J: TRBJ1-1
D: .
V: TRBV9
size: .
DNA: TGTGCCAGCAGCGTAGTGGGGGGTTTGAACACTGAAGCTTTCTTT
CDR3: CASSVVGGLNTEAFF

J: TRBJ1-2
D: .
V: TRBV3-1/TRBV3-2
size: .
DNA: TGTGCCAGCAGCCAAGATCAAGACAGCAGCGGCTACACCTTC
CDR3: CASSQDQDSSGYTF

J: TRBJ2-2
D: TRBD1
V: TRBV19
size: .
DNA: TGTGCCAGTAGTTCCGCAGGGGGCACCGGGGAGCTGTTTTTT
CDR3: CASSSAGGTGELFF

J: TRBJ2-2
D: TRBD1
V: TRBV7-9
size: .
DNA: TGTGCCAGCAGCTGGAGGACAGGGGCGTACACCGGGGAGCTGTTTTTT
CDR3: CASSWRTGAYTGELFF

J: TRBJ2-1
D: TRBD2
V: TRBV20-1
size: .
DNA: TGCAGTGCTAGTAGAACGGCGGGGGACAATGAGCAGTTCTTC
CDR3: CSASRTAGDNEQFF

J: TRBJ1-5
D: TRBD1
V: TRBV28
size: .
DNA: TGTGCCAGCAGTTTACGGACAGGAGATCAGCCCCAGCATTTT
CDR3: CASSLRTGDQPQHF

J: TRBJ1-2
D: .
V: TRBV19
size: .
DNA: TGTGCCAGTAGTCTGGGACCGGGGGGCTATGGCTACACCTTC
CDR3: CASSLGPGGYGYTF

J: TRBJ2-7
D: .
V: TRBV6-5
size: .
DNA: TGTGCCAGCAGTAGCAAGTACGAGCAGTACTTC
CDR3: CASSSKYEQYF

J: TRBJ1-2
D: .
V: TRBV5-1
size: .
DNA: TGCGCCAGCAGCTTGGGGGTCCTCCAGGGAAATGGCTACACCTTC
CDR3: CASSLGVLQGNGYTF

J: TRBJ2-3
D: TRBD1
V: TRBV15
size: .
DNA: TGTGCCACCACCCACCGACAGGGCACAGATGCGCAGTATTTT
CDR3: CATTHRQGTDAQYF

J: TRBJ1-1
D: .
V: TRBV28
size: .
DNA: TGTGCCAGCAGTGGGGCCTTGAACACTGAAGCTTTCTTT
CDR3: CASSGALNTEAFF

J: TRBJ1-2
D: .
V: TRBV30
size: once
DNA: TGTGCCTGGTCCCGGTCTCCGGATGGCTACACCTTC
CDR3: CAWSRSPDGYTF

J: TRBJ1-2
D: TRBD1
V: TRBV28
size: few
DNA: TGTGCCAGCAGTTTAAGGACAGGGGAAGGTGGCTACACCTTC
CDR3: CASSLRTGEGGYTF

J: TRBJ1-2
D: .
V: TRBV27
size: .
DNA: TGTGCCAGCAGTTCCAATATGCTGTCGCCAAGGAAAGGAGTAGATGGCTACACCTTC
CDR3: CASSSNMLSPRKGVDGYTF

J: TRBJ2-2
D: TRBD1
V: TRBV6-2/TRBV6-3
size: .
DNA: TGTGCCAGCAGTTCCGGGACAGCCTTCACCGGGGAGCTGTTTTTT
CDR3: CASSSGTAFTGELFF